Listed here are 25 T cell receptor beta chains from one sample, sequenced in a study of regulatory T cells (dated by TCRdb to between 2018 and 2020). No antigen has been assigned to these receptors. Libraries were made using the immunoSEQ multiplex PCR assay. For the multiplex PCR, 52 forward TRBV primers and 13 reverse TRBJ primers were used, and amplification bias was corrected with both assay-based and computational methods. TCRdb re-hosts the immuneACCESS table, in-frame sequences only. Its copies lack some clones; in the studies checked, an unresolved V gene accounts for under half of them, and the cause for the rest is not known. The sample table shows almost 30,000 clones, and less than 95% are seen once. The ten top clones hold approximately 1.5% of the sample. Study-wide findings and limitations: Enrichment for hydrophobic residues at CDR3 positions 6 and 7 was found in conventional CD4+ T cells from CD3G-deficient patients, suggesting more self-reactive specificities.

The sequencing input was conventional CD4+ T cells sorted from blood. All receptors derive from a person between 18 and 30 years old with CD3G deficiency.

V and J are TRBV18 and TRBJ2-1; 9 bases map to TRBD2. Germline loops: CDR1 KGHSH, CDR2 LQKENI. V lost 3 bases to trimming and J lost 9 bases; unmatched junction nucleotides: 12. The CDR3 covers 16 residues. Written as DNA, the CDR3 is TGTGCCAGCTCACCCCCCAGCGGGGGGCTCCGTGGTGAGCAGTTCTTC. Amino acids: CASSPPSGGLRGEQFF.

This chain uses TRBV5-1 with TRBJ2-5; D may be TRBD1 or TRBD2 (5 bases each). CDR1 SGHRS and CDR2 YFSETQ come from the germline V gene. Trimming cost V 1 base and J 5 bases, with 9 bases left between them. The CDR3 is 13 amino acids. DNA for the CDR3: TGCGCCAGCAGCTTGTCCGGGGCGGAGACCCAGTACTTC. This translates into CASSLSGAETQYF.

DNA for the CDR3: TGTGCCAGCATACTTTCAGGGGGCAATTCACCCCTCCACTTT. Translating it yields CASILSGGNSPLHF. V usage is TRBV6-1 and J usage is TRBJ1-6; TRBD1 aligns across 8 bases. The CDR3 runs 14 residues. The germline V gene has CDR1 MNHNS and CDR2 SASEGT. V was clipped by 7 bases and J by 7 bases; unmatched bases: 6.

The chain carries TRBV5-1 and TRBJ1-1; the D is unclear. Trimming cost V 5 bases and J 3 bases, with 14 bases left between them. Per germline, CDR1 SGHRS and CDR2 YFSETQ. This CDR3 spans 14 amino acids. The CDR3 DNA reads as TGCGCCAGCAGAGTGGGCGCGACGGACACTGAAGCTTTCTTT. Its protein product is CASRVGATDTEAFF.

The V gene is TRBV15, the J gene TRBJ2-7; D gene unclear. CDR3 length: 14 residues. Trimming left V 1 base short and J 2 bases short, with 9 bases between. Germline V gene sequence: CDR1 LNHNV, CDR2 YYDKDF (reference sequence). Written as DNA, the CDR3 is TGTGCCACCAGCAGAGTAATCGGACCCTACGAGCAGTACTTC. It is translated as CATSRVIGPYEQYF.

The V call is TRBV23-1, the J call TRBJ2-7; 8 nucleotides align to TRBD1. TRBV23-1 is flagged as an ORF with uncertain function. The CDR3 length is 18 residues. The ends lost 3 bases at V and 7 bases at J; junction bases unmatched: 20. CDR3 sequence (DNA): TGCGCCAGCAGTCATCGGGGGCAGGGGGCGAACTCTCAGCCAGAGCAGTACGTC. It specifies CASSHRGQGANSQPEQYV.

The J gene is TRBJ2-7, the V gene TRBV6-1; 7 nucleotides agree with TRBD2. The V gene end was trimmed by 4 bases and the J gene end by 3 bases; junction bases not matched to a gene: 9. The CDR3 consists of 15 residues. CDR1 and CDR2 (germline): MNHNS, SASEGT. The CDR3: CASSVEGGRSYEQYF. The CDR3 coding sequence is TGTGCCAGCAGTGTAGAAGGCGGGAGAAGCTACGAGCAGTACTTC.

The chain combines TRBV10-3 with TRBJ2-7; tentatively, D is TRBD2 (5 bases). This CDR3 is 15 amino acids long. Trimming left V 3 bases short and J 2 bases short, with 14 bases between. Germline V CDR1 and CDR2: ENHRY, SYGVKD. The CDR3 reads CAISEKEVGAYEQYF. The DNA for the CDR3 is TGTGCCATCAGTGAAAAGGAGGTCGGAGCCTACGAGCAGTACTTC.

The chain couples TRBV28 to TRBJ1-1, with D possibly matching TRBD1 (6 bases). CDR1 is MDHEN and CDR2 is SYDVKM in the germline V gene. V was shortened by 6 bases and J by 2 bases, with 13 bases between the two germline ends. This CDR3 spans 14 amino acids. In DNA, the CDR3 is TGTGCCAGCAGCCCAACAGGGTATAACACTGAAGCTTTCTTT. It codes for CASSPTGYNTEAFF.

The chain combines TRBV28 with TRBJ2-3; D gene ambiguous. In germline, CDR1 is MDHEN, CDR2 SYDVKM. The CDR3 length is 13 residues. V gave up 6 bases and J gave up 7 bases, with 14 bases separating them. CDR3 bases: TGTGCCAGCAGCCGCTCCGGTAGACATACGCAGTATTTT. Protein: CASSRSGRHTQYF.

The chain joins TRBV18 to TRBJ1-2; D not certain. V dropped 7 bases and J dropped 2 bases, with 11 bases sitting between them. Germline V gives CDR1 KGHSH, CDR2 LQKENI. The CDR3 runs to 13 residues. The CDR3 is CASFWAENYGYTF. The DNA of the CDR3 is TGTGCCAGCTTTTGGGCAGAAAACTATGGCTACACCTTC. The full variable domain, its missing parts supplied by reference TRBV18 and TRBJ1-2, is NAGVMQNPRHLVRRRGQEARLRCSPMKGHSHVYWYRQLPEEGLKFMVYLQKENIIDESGMPKERFSAEFPKEGPSILRIQQVVRGDSAAYFCASFWAENYGYTFGSGTRLTVV.

This sequence joins TRBV28 and TRBJ2-1; D possibly corresponds to TRBD1 (5 bases). The CDR3 consists of 16 residues. Germline V gene sequence: CDR1 MDHEN, CDR2 SYDVKM. Trimming took 11 bases from V and 0 from J, leaving 20 bases between them. The CDR3 loop is CAVQGRVSSSYNEQFF. The CDR3 DNA follows: TGTGCCGTCCAGGGTCGAGTTTCTAGCTCCTACAATGAGCAGTTCTTC.

CDR3 sequence (DNA): TGTGCCAGCATTCGGGACAGTACTGGAAACACCATATATTTT. Its translation: CASIRDSTGNTIYF. The V gene is TRBV2, the J gene TRBJ1-3; TRBD1 matches at 7 bases. Germline-derived CDR1 and CDR2 are SNHLY and FYNNEI. V gave up 7 bases and J gave up 2 bases; unmatched junction bases: 5. This CDR3 contains 14 residues.

The V and J genes are TRBV28 and TRBJ2-3; 13 nucleotides line up with TRBD2. The ends lost 6 bases at V and 7 bases at J; junction bases unmatched: 7. The CDR3 contains 15 residues. Germline-derived CDR1 and CDR2 are MDHEN and SYDVKM. CDR3 amino acids: CASSPGLAGEYTQYF. For the CDR3, the DNA is TGTGCCAGCAGCCCCGGACTAGCGGGAGAGTATACGCAGTATTTT.

This rearrangement joins TRBV7-2 to TRBJ1-2, with TRBD1 matching 7 bases. Germline CDR1 reads SGHTA; CDR2 reads FQGNSA. J was trimmed by 1 base and V by 0 bases; bases with no gene match: 2. The CDR3 has 15 amino acids. The CDR3 spells CASSLAGTDNYGYTF. CDR3 DNA sequence: TGTGCCAGCAGCTTAGCTGGGACAGATAACTATGGCTACACCTTC.

The chain recombines TRBV28 with TRBJ1-4; 10 bases line up with TRBD1. The length of the CDR3 is 14 residues. V was clipped by 3 bases and J by 8 bases; unmatched bases: 3. CDR1 and CDR2 from the germline V gene are MDHEN and SYDVKM. CDR3 bases: TGTGCCAGCAGTTTCACGGGACAGGGGGAAAAACTGTTTTTT. It specifies CASSFTGQGEKLFF.

The chain uses TRBV6-1 and TRBJ1-1, with TRBD1 as a possible D gene (5 bases). The CDR3 covers 14 residues. V was cut by 4 bases and J by 1 base, with 10 bases left in between. Germline V CDR1 and CDR2: MNHNS, SASEGT. The CDR3 region is CASSVKGSNTEAFF. CDR3 DNA: TGTGCCAGCAGTGTAAAGGGGTCGAACACTGAAGCTTTCTTT.

This clone was seen just once. The chain is built from TRBV28 and TRBJ1-6; no clear D gene. V lost 5 bases, J lost 5 bases, and 10 bases lay in between. Germline CDR1 MDHEN, CDR2 SYDVKM. This CDR3 region has 14 residues. CDR3 amino acids: CASSRGENNSPLHF. The CDR3 coding sequence is TGTGCCAGCAGTCGCGGAGAGAATAATTCACCCCTCCACTTT.

This rearrangement joins TRBV19 to TRBJ1-1; 9 positions match TRBD1. The J segment lost 4 bases and the V segment lost 5 bases, leaving 2 bases of the junction unmatched. The V gene's germline CDR1 is LNHDA and CDR2 SQIVND (reference sequence). This CDR3 has 13 amino acids. DNA of the CDR3: TGTGCCAGTAGTGCGACAGGGGGCACTGAAGCTTTCTTT. Translated: CASSATGGTEAFF.

This clone was seen just once. This chain connects TRBV30 to TRBJ2-5, with TRBD1 matching 9 bases. This CDR3 comprises 14 residues. V trimming: 2 bases; J trimming: 4 bases; junction bases outside the gene matches: 5. Germline V gene lookup returns CDR1 GTSNPN and CDR2 SVGIG (reference sequence). The CDR3 DNA reads as TGTGCCTGGAGTCACAGGGGGCTAGGAGAGACCCAGTACTTC. Protein: CAWSHRGLGETQYF.

The rearrangement links TRBV25-1 to TRBJ2-1; 9 bases map to TRBD1. CDR3 length: 15 residues. Germline V gene sequence: CDR1 MGHDK, CDR2 SYGVNS. V was clipped by 2 bases and J by 1 base; unmatched bases: 0. The CDR3 DNA is TGTGCCAGCAGTGAAGGGACAGGGTCCTACAATGAGCAGTTCTTC. Its protein is CASSEGTGSYNEQFF.

The V gene is TRBV7-2, the J gene TRBJ2-3; 8 bases agree with TRBD1. The trim removed 3 bases at V and 5 bases at J, leaving 13 bases unmatched. CDR1 and CDR2 from the germline V gene are SGHTA and FQGNSA. CDR3 length: 17 residues. The CDR3: CASSFGRWAGGGDTQYF. CDR3 nucleotide sequence: TGTGCCAGCAGCTTTGGTCGGTGGGCAGGGGGCGGAGATACGCAGTATTTT.

This clone has only one observation. J is TRBJ2-3 and V is TRBV29-1; D remains ambiguous. The CDR3 is made up of 15 amino acids. In germline, CDR1 is SQVTM, CDR2 ANQGSEA. Trimming took 0 bases from V and 7 from J, leaving 17 bases between them. Here the CDR3 reads CSVEDTELGHNTQYF. The CDR3 DNA is TGCAGCGTTGAAGATACAGAGTTAGGGCATAATACGCAGTATTTT.

The chain is built from TRBV5-1 and TRBJ2-1; D gene unclear. CDR1 SGHRS and CDR2 YFSETQ come from the germline V gene. CDR3 size: 14 residues. V lost 4 bases to trimming and J lost 5 bases, with 13 bases between them. The CDR3 region is CASSLPGPNNEQFF. CDR3 DNA: TGCGCCAGCAGCCTCCCCGGGCCAAACAATGAGCAGTTCTTC.

The chain combines TRBV7-3 with TRBJ1-2, with D maybe TRBD1 (5 bases). CDR3 length: 18 residues. With 5 bases removed from V and 3 bases from J, the gap between germline ends came to 25 bases. Germline CDR1 and CDR2: SGHTA and FQGTGA. In DNA form, the CDR3 reads TGTGCCAGCAGCCCTTATCCCTTAGGAGCAGGGAGCGACTATGGCTACACCTTC. Translated: CASSPYPLGAGSDYGYTF.